This TCR beta chain originates from a study of cytomegalovirus exposure and HLA in healthy donors. Researchers ran the PCR with 60 Vbeta and 13 Jbeta primers. Profiled with immunoSEQ multiplex PCR; TCRdb holds only in-frame clones, not every one. In the table there are about 170,000 clones, 80% of which are singletons. Comment on this clone: Its antigen is not identified.

Germline V gene lookup returns CDR1 SGHTA and CDR2 FQGNSA. CDR3 length: 15 amino acids. Germline trimming cut 5 bases from V and 4 bases from J; bases unmatched to any gene: 8. The study, taken as a whole, reports: The presence/absence work took it that sequencing depth was about the same across donors. It was in a later analysis that TCR association rates were seen to vary by HLA locus, highest for DRB1 and lowest for HLA-C. In a later analysis, productive TCRs from donors in an Asian-associated ancestry cluster reportedly carried fewer N-insertions than the cohort mean. There was a cluster of highly shared sequence variants that was likely a sequencing artifact.

This TCR came from a young man in good health and CMV-seropositive. The specimen sequenced was PBMCs. The rearrangement uses TRBV7-2 and TRBJ1-1, with TRBD1 identical over 9 bases. The CDR3 protein is CASSLMGTGPTEAFF. The CDR3 DNA is TGTGCCAGCAGCCTCATGGGGACAGGGCCCACTGAAGCTTTCTTT.